Listed here are 7 T cell receptor beta chains from one sample, sequenced in a study of T-cell memory formation after mild COVID-19. TCRdb re-derived calls from the 5' RACE reads in MiXCR, one entry per CDR3 protein. This sample has 350,000 to 500,000 distinct CDR3 sequences, with more than 20% found just once. Sequencing input: PBMCs or a T cell subset sorted from them (not recorded which). Receptors were obtained from an adult woman who had mild COVID-19 (a few samples of this study predate the infection). Cell type and time point are not known.

This chain uses TRBV6-5 with TRBJ2-3; perhaps TRBD2 as D (6 bases). V lost 6 bases, J lost 0 bases, and 19 bases lay in between. This CDR3 spans 17 amino acids. The germline gives CDR1 MNHEY, CDR2 SVGAGI. In DNA form, the CDR3 reads TGTGCCAGCAGACAGACGGCAGGGACTGCTAGCACAGATACGCAGTATTTT. Translated: CASRQTAGTASTDTQYF.

The CDR3 DNA reads as TGTGCCAGCAGCAACGACAGGGGTGGCAATCAGCCCCAGCATTTT. Its protein product is CASSNDRGGNQPQHF. The chain is built from TRBV6-5 and TRBJ1-5; 8 nucleotides agree with TRBD1. V was clipped by 6 bases and J by 2 bases; unmatched bases: 6. The CDR3 length is 15 residues. Germline CDR1 reads MNHEY; CDR2 reads SVGAGI.

The CDR3 loop is CASLPGSGSYNEQFF. In DNA form, the CDR3 reads TGTGCCAGCCTCCCGGGTAGCGGGAGCTACAATGAGCAGTTCTTC. This chain uses TRBV12-3 or TRBV12-4 with TRBJ2-1, with 9 bases aligning to TRBD2. CDR3 size: 15 residues. J lost 3 bases, V lost 8 bases, and 8 bases had no gene match.

Note on this clonotype: Its ends do not fully match the called genes, so a read error is possible. The rearrangement uses TRBV5-5 and TRBJ1-1; no clear D gene. Germline lookup yields CDR1 SGHKS and CDR2 YYEKEE (reference sequence). This CDR3 spans 14 amino acids. The CDR3 nucleotides read TGTGCCAGCAACTTGCGGCTCGAGGGCACTGAAGCTTTCTTT. Translation gives CASNLRLEGTEAFF.

This chain joins TRBV20-1 and TRBJ1-6; 11 nucleotides align to TRBD1. Germline CDR1 and CDR2: DFQATT and SNEGSKA (reference sequence). The CDR3 covers 15 residues. The V and J ends lost 8 bases and 6 bases, in that order; junction bases with no gene match: 9. The CDR3 region is CSLRDRGYSNSPLHF. CDR3 nucleotides: TGCAGTCTCCGGGACAGGGGGTACTCTAATTCACCCCTCCACTTT.

J is TRBJ2-7 and V is TRBV4-1; D may be TRBD2 (5 bases). Trimming took off 1 base at V and 7 bases at J, with 14 bases between the two ends. CDR1 is MGHRA, CDR2 YSYEKL, per germline. The CDR3 runs to 14 residues. The CDR3 bases are TGCGCCAGCAGCCAAGGGCCGATACTAGGGGAGCAGTACTTC. It codes for CASSQGPILGEQYF.

This clonotype was seen more than once but under ten times. This may come from a read error, since a much larger clone is one base off. The V call is TRBV7-8, the J call TRBJ2-1; perhaps D is TRBD1 or TRBD2 (5 bases each). V gave up 5 bases and J gave up 7 bases, with 9 bases separating them. Germline V lookup: CDR1 SGHVS, CDR2 FQNEAQ. The CDR3 covers 12 residues. CDR3 bases: TGTGCCAGCAGCCCCTGGGGGAATGAGCAGTTCTTC. Translating it yields CASSPWGNEQFF.